This TCR beta chain was recovered during a study of Graves' ophthalmopathy and Graves' hyperthyroidism. From RNA, the CDR3 regions of TCR beta chains were amplified and sequenced. Investigators did first-round RT-PCR with HTBI primers, then second-round multiplex PCR. TCRdb fed the multiplex PCR reads into MiXCR, producing one record per CDR3 protein. The table shows tens of thousands of distinct CDR3 sequences, with roughly 46% occurring only once. Findings of the study overall: Discrimination between ophthalmopathy and stable hyperthyroidism by a 13-signature model showed roughly 88% sensitivity and 70% to 84% specificity.

Notes on this clonotype: Its antigen is as yet unknown.

Trimming cost V 6 bases and J 2 bases; bases outside gene matches: 12. The CDR3 spans 16 residues. Germline loops: CDR1 MNHEY, CDR2 SVGEGT. Sequencing used peripheral blood. The TCR originated in an adult woman with Graves' ophthalmopathy. V usage is TRBV6-2 or TRBV6-3 and J usage is TRBJ2-5, with 7 bases aligning to TRBD2. The CDR3 region has the DNA TGTGCCAGCAGCCAATTGGGGGAGGGACTACAAGAGACCCAGTACTTC. Translated: CASSQLGEGLQETQYF.